The 15 T cell receptor beta chains given below trace back to one sample, sequenced in a study of cytomegalovirus exposure and HLA in healthy donors. Primers included in the PCR were 60 Vbeta and 13 Jbeta primers. Clones were sequenced by immunoSEQ multiplex PCR, and TCRdb holds only the in-frame ones, with some missing. The sample lists 150,000 to 200,000 clones, 80% occurring once. Material: PBMCs. All receptors come from a male donor in good health and CMV-seropositive.

This clone showed up just once. This chain links TRBV29-1 with TRBJ2-3; 7 bases map to TRBD2. After removal of 4 bases from V and 1 base from J, the junction contained 5 bases not matched to a gene. This CDR3 is built from 14 residues. Per germline, CDR1 SQVTM and CDR2 ANQGSEA. The CDR3 bases are TGCAGCGTTGGCCATCTAGCGGGCACAGATACGCAGTATTTT. This gives the protein CSVGHLAGTDTQYF.

This chain uses TRBV7-8 with TRBJ1-1; TRBD1 might be the D (5 bases). The CDR3 spans 14 residues. The germline CDR1 and CDR2 sequences are SGHVS and FQNEAQ. The ends were cut back, 3 bases at V and 3 bases at J, with 11 bases in the middle. CDR3 in DNA: TGTGCCAGCAGCTTTGTGGGGGGGGACACTGAAGCTTTCTTT. Encoded protein: CASSFVGGDTEAFF. Using reference TRBV7-8 and TRBJ1-1 for the parts outside the CDR3, the full variable domain is GAGVSQSPRYKVAKRGQDVALRCDPISGHVSLFWYQQALGQGPEFLTYFQNEAQLDKSGLPSDRFFAERPEGSVSTLKIQRTQQEDSAVYLCASSFVGGDTEAFFGQGTRLTVV.

The rearrangement joins TRBV28 to TRBJ2-3; D unclear. The CDR3 is 14 amino acids. The germline gives CDR1 MDHEN, CDR2 SYDVKM. The germline V and J ends were trimmed by 3 bases and 2 bases, with 9 bases remaining between them. CDR3 bases: TGTGCCAGCAGTTTTAATCCTTTCACAGATACGCAGTATTTT. Its translation is CASSFNPFTDTQYF.

This clone showed up just once. The V gene is TRBV30, the J gene TRBJ2-4, with D perhaps TRBD2 (7 bases). This CDR3 is built from 15 residues. Germline CDR1 and CDR2: GTSNPN and SVGIG (reference sequence). Between the trimmed V and J ends, which lost 5 bases and 5 bases, there was a span of 19 bases. The CDR3 DNA reads as TGTGCCTGGTCCGAGGGGGGGGTAGGCGAAAACATTCAGTACTTC. Translating gives CAWSEGGVGENIQYF. Full variable domain (outside the CDR3, taken from reference TRBV30 and TRBJ2-4): SQTIHQWPATLVQPVGSPLSLECTVEGTSNPNLYWYRQAAGRGLQLLFYSVGIGQISSEVPQNLSASRPQDRQFILSSKKLLLSDSGFYLCAWSEGGVGENIQYFGAGTRLSVL.

J is TRBJ1-3 and V is TRBV9; perhaps TRBD1 as D (6 bases). The germline gives CDR1 SGDLS, CDR2 YYNGEE. CDR3 length equals 14 residues. V lost 1 base and J 1 base, leaving 6 bases between the germline ends. The CDR3 bases are TGTGCCAGCAGCGTAAGGGGGTCTGGAAACACCATATATTTT. Its translation is CASSVRGSGNTIYF. Complete variable domain (other parts from reference TRBV9 and TRBJ1-3): DSGVTQTPKHLITATGQRVTLRCSPRSGDLSVYWYQQSLDQGLQFLIQYYNGEERAKGNILERFSAQQFPDLHSELNLSSLELGDSALYFCASSVRGSGNTIYFGEGSWLTVV.

The V and J genes are TRBV14 and TRBJ2-3; tentatively, D is TRBD1 (5 bases). The CDR3 consists of 16 residues. CDR1 is SGHDN and CDR2 is FVKESK in the germline V gene. V lost 1 base, J lost 6 bases, and 17 bases lay in between. CDR3 in amino acids: CASSQVGWQGADTQYF. CDR3 nucleotide sequence: TGTGCCAGCAGCCAAGTTGGGTGGCAGGGTGCGGATACGCAGTATTTT.

This rearrangement joins TRBV19 to TRBJ2-1, with 8 positions matching TRBD2. CDR3 size: 17 residues. Trimming took 8 bases from V and 7 from J; bases not matched to a gene: 19. Germline-derived CDR1 and CDR2 are LNHDA and SQIVND (reference sequence). CDR3 sequence: CASARKGRGSGGNEQFF. CDR3 nucleotides: TGTGCCAGTGCTAGGAAGGGGCGAGGGTCGGGGGGGAATGAGCAGTTCTTC.

This chain joins TRBV7-3 and TRBJ2-5, with a weak D call TRBD2 (6 bases). Germline assignment: CDR1 SGHTA and CDR2 FQGTGA. Trimming removed 1 base from V and 4 bases from J, with 10 bases in between. The CDR3 is made up of 14 amino acids. In DNA, the CDR3 is TGTGCCAGCAGCTTAAATACGGGAGTAGAGACCCAGTACTTC. This gives the protein CASSLNTGVETQYF.

This rearrangement joins TRBV28 to TRBJ1-5; a weak D match, TRBD1 (6 bases). Germline CDR1 and CDR2: MDHEN and SYDVKM. This CDR3 spans 14 amino acids. The V end was cut by 5 bases, the J end by 7 bases, with 15 bases between. The CDR3 sequence is CASSEDRRGQPQHF. In nucleotides, the CDR3 is TGTGCCAGCAGTGAAGACAGGCGAGGACAGCCCCAGCATTTT.

The chain is built from TRBV18 and TRBJ2-3; weak D call: TRBD2 (5 bases). The V and J ends lost 2 bases and 1 base respectively, with 10 bases between them. The germline CDR1 and CDR2 sequences are KGHSH and LQKENI. This CDR3 has 15 amino acids. The CDR3 region has the DNA TGTGCCAGCTCACCATACCAGGAGGGCACAGATACGCAGTATTTT. This encodes CASSPYQEGTDTQYF.

The chain employs TRBV19 and TRBJ1-5, with 7 positions matching TRBD1. J gave up 0 bases and V 5 bases, and 13 bases lay outside the gene matches. The V gene's germline CDR1 is LNHDA and CDR2 SQIVND (reference sequence). This CDR3 spans 18 amino acids. The CDR3 DNA follows: TGTGCCAGTAGTGCGAGACAGGGAAGGGGTGATAGCAATCAGCCCCAGCATTTT. Translated: CASSARQGRGDSNQPQHF.

The chain uses TRBV19 and TRBJ1-5; D is uncertain. The CDR3 totals 15 residues. Germline-derived CDR1 and CDR2 are LNHDA and SQIVND (reference sequence). V was trimmed by 3 bases and J by 1 base, leaving 10 bases between them. CDR3 in amino acids: CASSIGSASNQPQHF. In nucleotides, the CDR3 is TGTGCCAGTAGTATCGGGTCCGCCAGCAATCAGCCCCAGCATTTT.

V gene TRBV30 combines with J gene TRBJ1-5; D may be TRBD1 (6 bases). V dropped 2 bases and J dropped 6 bases, with 8 bases sitting between them. This CDR3 is built from 12 residues. CDR1 is GTSNPN and CDR2 is SVGIG in the germline V gene (reference sequence). The CDR3 reads CAWSLGGQPQHF. The DNA for the CDR3 is TGTGCCTGGAGTTTAGGGGGTCAGCCCCAGCATTTT.

The V and J genes are TRBV18 and TRBJ1-1; the D is unclear. The CDR3 sequence is 13 residues long. CDR1 is KGHSH, CDR2 LQKENI, per germline. V shed 5 bases and J shed 1 base, with 8 bases lying between them. CDR3 residues: CASSMGRNTEAFF. The CDR3 DNA is TGTGCCAGCTCAATGGGGAGGAACACTGAAGCTTTCTTT.

This chain connects TRBV7-2 to TRBJ2-3; D gene unclear. V dropped 5 bases and J dropped 3 bases, with 6 bases sitting between them. Germline V CDR1 and CDR2: SGHTA, FQGNSA. The CDR3 runs to 12 residues. This CDR3 is CASSPPTDTQYF. CDR3 bases: TGTGCCAGCAGCCCCCCAACAGATACGCAGTATTTT.